The source of this T cell receptor (beta chain) is a study of regulatory T cells in long-lasting Graves disease. Concerning this clonotype itself: What it binds is unknown.

Study-wide results and caveats: The TCR repertoire of persistent Graves' patients was less diverse than that of newly diagnosed ones.

Time point indicated: newly diagnosed GD, antithyroid drugs for less than 3 months. The authors made the TCR library using RNA they extracted from PBMCs. Building the TCR beta libraries relied on iRepertoire HTBI primers, and CDR3 regions underwent Arm-PCR. TCRdb ran MiXCR on the multiplex PCR reads and lists one entry per CDR3 protein. Among a few hundred thousand distinct CDR3 sequences, less than 20% were seen once, and the ten largest hold about 25%. The V gene end was trimmed by 2 bases and the J gene end by 1 base; junction bases not matched to a gene: 6. The CDR3 extends over 18 amino acids. The V gene's germline CDR1 is MNHEY and CDR2 SMNVEV (reference sequence). The same data also went into a second study, on T cells in Graves' hyperthyroidism and ophthalmopathy. That work adds: No ophthalmopathy progression within 18 months constituted stable Graves' hyperthyroidism. The study used the HTBI primer set for a first-round RT-PCR of the TCR CDR3.

Sequences were derived from peripheral blood mononuclear cells (PBMCs), sampled at new diagnosis, from a patient treated with antithyroid drugs. The gene calls are TRBV27 and TRBJ2-6; 9 bases are shared with TRBD1. The sequence was obtained from a young woman with Graves disease. The chain's CDR3 is CASSLLGTGLSGANVLTF. In nucleotides, the CDR3 is TGTGCCAGCAGTTTACTCGGGACAGGGTTGTCTGGGGCCAACGTCCTGACTTTC. The variable domain in full, completed from reference TRBV27 and TRBJ2-6, reads EAQVTQNPRYLITVTGKKLTVTCSQNMNHEYMSWYRQDPGLGLRQIYYSMNVEVTDKGDVPEGYKVSRKEKRNFPLILESPSPNQTSLYFCASSLLGTGLSGANVLTFGAGSRLTVL.